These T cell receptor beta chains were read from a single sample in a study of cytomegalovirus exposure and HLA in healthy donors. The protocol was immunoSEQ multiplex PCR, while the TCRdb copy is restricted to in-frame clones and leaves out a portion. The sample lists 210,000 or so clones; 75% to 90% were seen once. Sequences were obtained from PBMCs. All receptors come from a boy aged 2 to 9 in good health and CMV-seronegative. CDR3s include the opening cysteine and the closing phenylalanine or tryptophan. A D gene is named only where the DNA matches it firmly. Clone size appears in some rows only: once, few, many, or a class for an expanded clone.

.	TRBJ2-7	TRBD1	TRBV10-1	TGCGCCAGCAGTGACCCGAGGACAGGGGTTTACGAGCAGTACTTC	CASSDPRTGVYEQYF
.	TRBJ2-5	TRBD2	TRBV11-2	TGTGCCAGCAGCTTTTTGGGAGGGGAGACCCAGTACTTC	CASSFLGGETQYF
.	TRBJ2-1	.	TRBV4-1	TGCGCCAGCAGCCAAGGATTGGGCGGGGGCAACCAGCGCTCCCTGGGGTTCTTC	CASSQGLGGGNQRSLGFF
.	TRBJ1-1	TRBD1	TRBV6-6	TGTGCCAGCAGTTCGGGCAGGGGGCGTTGGACTGAAGCTTTCTTT	CASSSGRGRWTEAFF
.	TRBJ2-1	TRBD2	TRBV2	TGTGCCAGCAGTCCAGCCTCACTAGCGGGAGTATACAATGAGCAGTTCTTC	CASSPASLAGVYNEQFF
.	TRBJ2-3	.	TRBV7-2	TGTGCCAGCAGCTTAGAATCTCGGGGTCGAGGTTTATATACGCAGTATTTT	CASSLESRGRGLYTQYF
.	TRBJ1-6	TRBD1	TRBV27	TGTGCCAGCAGCAGGGACAGGGATAATTCCCCCCTCCACTTT	CASSRDRDNSPLHF
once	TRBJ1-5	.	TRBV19	TGTGCCAGTAGTCCCGGGGGACGGGCCGATCAGCCCCAGCATTTT	CASSPGGRADQPQHF
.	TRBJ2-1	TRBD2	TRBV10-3	TGTGCCATCAGTGAGCCGGGACTAGCGGGAGGGGACAATGAGCAGTTCTTC	CAISEPGLAGGDNEQFF
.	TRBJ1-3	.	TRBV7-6	TGTGCCAGCAGCTTAGAGGTGGCTCAGGGGAATTTGCTAAGGGGCACCATATATTTT	CASSLEVAQGNLLRGTIYF
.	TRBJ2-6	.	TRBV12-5	TGTGCTAGTGGCTTTGGGGCAGTCGGGGCCAACGTCCTGACTTTC	CASGFGAVGANVLTF
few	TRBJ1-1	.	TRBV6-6	TGTGCCAGCAGTTACGGGGGGGTATACACTGAAGCTTTCTTT	CASSYGGVYTEAFF
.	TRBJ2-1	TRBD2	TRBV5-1	TGCGCCAGCAGCGGGTCGGGGGGGTACAATGAGCAGTTCTTC	CASSGSGGYNEQFF
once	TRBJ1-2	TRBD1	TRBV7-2	TGTGCCAGCAGCTGGACAGGGCTGGCCGGCTACACCTTC	CASSWTGLAGYTF
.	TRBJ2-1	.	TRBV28	TGTGCCAGCAGCGTCGCAGGTTCCTCCTACAATGAGCAGTTCTTC	CASSVAGSSYNEQFF
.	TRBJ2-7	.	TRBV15	TGTGCCACCAGCAGAGATTTACCGACTTCAGCGATCCCCAGATACGAGCAGTACTTC	CATSRDLPTSAIPRYEQYF
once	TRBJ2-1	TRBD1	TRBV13	TGTGCCAGCAGCTCGCCCGACAGGGGGTTCTTCAATGAGCAGTTCTTC	CASSSPDRGFFNEQFF
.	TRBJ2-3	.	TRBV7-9	TGTGCCAGCAGCCTACAGAGCACAGATACGCAGTATTTT	CASSLQSTDTQYF
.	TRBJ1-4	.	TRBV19	TGTGCCAGTAGGCCAACGGGGGGGGCGGGAAATGAAAAACTGTTTTTT	CASRPTGGAGNEKLFF
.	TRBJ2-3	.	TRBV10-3	TGTGCCATCGGGGGGGGTACAGGGACGGCAACCCCCACAGATACGCAGTATTTT	CAIGGGTGTATPTDTQYF
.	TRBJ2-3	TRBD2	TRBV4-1	TGCGCCAGCAGCCAAGCCCCCTTGGCTAGCGGGAGCACAGATACGCAGTATTTT	CASSQAPLASGSTDTQYF
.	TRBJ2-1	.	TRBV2	TGTGCCAGCTACTTAACCATGCAGTTCTTC	CASYLTMQFF
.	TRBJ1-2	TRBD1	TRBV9	TGTGCCAGCAGCGTAGGGGACAGGGGTTTTGGCTACACCTTC	CASSVGDRGFGYTF
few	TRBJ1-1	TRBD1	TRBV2	TGTGCCAGCAGGCGACAGGGGAACACTGAAGCTTTCTTT	CASRRQGNTEAFF
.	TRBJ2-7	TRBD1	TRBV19	TGTGCCAGTAGTATCACCGGGACAGGGTACGAGCAGTACTTC	CASSITGTGYEQYF
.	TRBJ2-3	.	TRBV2	TGTGCCAGCACGGGGACTGGCACAGATACGCAGTATTTT	CASTGTGTDTQYF
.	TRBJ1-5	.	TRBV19	TGTGCCAGTAGTATAGACAGGGCAAGCAATCAGCCCCAGCATTTT	CASSIDRASNQPQHF
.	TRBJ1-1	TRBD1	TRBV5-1	TGCGCCAGCAGCTTGGAGACAGGGGGGGGGACTGAAGCTTTCTTT	CASSLETGGGTEAFF
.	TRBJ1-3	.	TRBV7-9	TGTGCCAGCAGCTTAGACTCAGGTTTAAAAAACACCATATATTTT	CASSLDSGLKNTIYF
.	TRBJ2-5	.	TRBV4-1	TGCGCCAGCAGCCAAGTTCAGTACCAAGAGACCCAGTACTTC	CASSQVQYQETQYF
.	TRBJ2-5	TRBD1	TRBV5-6	TGTGCCAGCAGCGAAGGACAGGGTGGTTCGAAGACCCAGTACTTC	CASSEGQGGSKTQYF
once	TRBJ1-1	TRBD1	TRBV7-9	TGTGCCAGCAGCTTAGAGGACAGGACGGAAGCTTTCTTT	CASSLEDRTEAFF
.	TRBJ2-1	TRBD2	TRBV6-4	TGTGCCAGCAGTGACACGGGACTAGCGGCCTTCTCCTACAATGAGCAGTTCTTC	CASSDTGLAAFSYNEQFF
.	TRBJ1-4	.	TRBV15	TGTGCCACCAGCAGGTACTTTGGACAGTTGGGGGAAAAACTGTTTTTT	CATSRYFGQLGEKLFF
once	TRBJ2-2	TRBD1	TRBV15	TGTGCCACCAGCGGTAGGACAGGGGCTAACACCGGGGAGCTGTTTTTT	CATSGRTGANTGELFF
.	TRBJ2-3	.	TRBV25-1	TGTGCCAGCAGTGAATTGAGTTTTGAAGCAGATACGCAGTATTTT	CASSELSFEADTQYF
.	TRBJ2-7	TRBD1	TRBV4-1	TGCGCCAGCAGCCAAGGACCCGCAGGGGGCGAGCAGTACTTC	CASSQGPAGGEQYF
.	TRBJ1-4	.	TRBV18	TGTGCCAGCTCACCCCGACAGGACAATGAAAAACTGTTTTTT	CASSPRQDNEKLFF
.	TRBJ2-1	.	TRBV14	TGTGCCAGCAGCCAAGGCGGGGTCGACAATGAGCAGTTCTTC	CASSQGGVDNEQFF
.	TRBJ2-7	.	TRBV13	TGTGCCAGCAGCTCCGGGTTCTCCTACGAGCAGTACTTC	CASSSGFSYEQYF
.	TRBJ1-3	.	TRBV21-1	TGTGCCAGCAGCCAGACAGGGGGAAACACCATATATTTT	CASSQTGGNTIYF
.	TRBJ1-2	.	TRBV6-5	TGTGCCAGCAGTCGGGGGGCAGTGAGCACCTTC	CASSRGAVSTF
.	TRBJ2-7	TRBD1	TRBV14	TGTGCCAGCAGCCAAAGTATACGGCAGGGGGCTTACGAGCAGTACTTC	CASSQSIRQGAYEQYF
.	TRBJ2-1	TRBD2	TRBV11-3	TGTGCCAGCAGCCGCCTAGCGGGGGGTGGGTACAATGAGCAGTTCTTC	CASSRLAGGGYNEQFF
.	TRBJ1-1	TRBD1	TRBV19	TGTGCCAGTAGTATGGGGCAGGGGGGTCCTGAAGCTTTCTTT	CASSMGQGGPEAFF
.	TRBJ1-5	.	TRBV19	TGTGCCAGTAGTATTTCCGGGGATCAGCCCCAGCATTTT	CASSISGDQPQHF
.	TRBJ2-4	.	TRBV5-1	TGCGCCAGCAGCTTGGTCCCAGGCAAAAACATTCAGTACTTC	CASSLVPGKNIQYF
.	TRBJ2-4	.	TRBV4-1	TGCGCCAGCAGCCAAGGCCGAGCCTTAGCCAAAAACATTCAGTACTTC	CASSQGRALAKNIQYF
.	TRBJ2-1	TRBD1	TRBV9	TGTGCCAGCAGCGTTGGGGACAGGGCCTACAATGAGCAGTTCTTC	CASSVGDRAYNEQFF
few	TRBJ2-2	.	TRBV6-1	TGTGCCAGCAGTGTCAGGTTCGCCGGGGAGCTGTTTTTT	CASSVRFAGELFF